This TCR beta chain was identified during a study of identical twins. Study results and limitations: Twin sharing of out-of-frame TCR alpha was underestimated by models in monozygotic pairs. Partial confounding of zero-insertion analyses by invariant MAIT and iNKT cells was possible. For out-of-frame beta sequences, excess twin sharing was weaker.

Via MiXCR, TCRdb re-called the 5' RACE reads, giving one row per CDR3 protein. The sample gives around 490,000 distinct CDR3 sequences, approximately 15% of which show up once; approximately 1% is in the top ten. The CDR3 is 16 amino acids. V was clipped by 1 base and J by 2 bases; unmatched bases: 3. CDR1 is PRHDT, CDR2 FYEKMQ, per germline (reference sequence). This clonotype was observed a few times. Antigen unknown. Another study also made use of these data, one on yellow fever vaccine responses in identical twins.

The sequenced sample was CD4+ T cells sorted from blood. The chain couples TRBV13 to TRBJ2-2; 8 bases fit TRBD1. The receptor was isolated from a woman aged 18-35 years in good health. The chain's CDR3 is CASSLVGTGNTGELFF. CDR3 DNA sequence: TGTGCCAGCAGCTTAGTCGGGACAGGCAACACCGGGGAGCTGTTTTTT.